The 17 T cell receptor beta chains given below trace back to one sample, sequenced in a study of blood T cell repertoires in COVID-19. Some clones are missing from TCRdb's copy, which holds only in-frame ones; the method was immunoSEQ multiplex PCR. Of under 300,000 clones listed, more than 65% are singletons. The sample taken for sequencing was peripheral blood. These receptors originate from a middle-aged woman with active or convalescent COVID-19.

The chain joins TRBV3-1 (or the pseudogene TRBV3-2) to TRBJ1-1, with a tentative D call TRBD1 (5 bases). The CDR3 covers 15 residues. With 5 bases removed from V and 4 bases from J, the gap between germline ends came to 17 bases. Germline V gene sequence: CDR1 LGHDT, CDR2 YNNKEL (reference sequence). The chain's CDR3 is CASSSRGGGTTEAFF. CDR3 nucleotide sequence: TGTGCCAGCAGCTCGCGGGGCGGGGGGACCACTGAAGCTTTCTTT.

A note on this clone: Additional DNA sequences in this sample encode the identical CDR3. The chain uses TRBV9 and TRBJ2-1, with D possibly TRBD2 on 7 matching bases. The CDR3 covers 16 residues. V lost 0 bases to trimming and J lost 4 bases, with 14 bases between them. Germline CDR1 is SGDLS and CDR2 is YYNGEE. The CDR3 sequence is CASSVGGGGAYNEQFF. The CDR3 coding sequence is TGTGCCAGCAGCGTAGGTGGTGGGGGGGCGTACAATGAGCAGTTCTTC.

The gene calls are TRBV10-2 and TRBJ1-4; D gene uncertain. Germline values: CDR1 WSHSY, CDR2 SAAADI. This CDR3 is 17 amino acids long. The ends were cut back, 7 bases at V and 0 bases at J, with 18 bases in the middle. This CDR3 is CASTQWRGGSTNEKLFF. DNA of the CDR3: TGCGCCAGCACTCAATGGAGAGGAGGTTCAACTAATGAAAAACTGTTTTTT.

This clone was recorded once. Germline is not matched at one junction end, which may reflect a read error. J is TRBJ2-3 and V is TRBV12-3 or TRBV12-4, with TRBD2 matching over 10 bases. This CDR3 has 11 residues. DNA for the CDR3: TGTGCCAGCGGGGAGCGGGGGGGCCAGGATTTT. Translated, it gives CASGERGGQDF.

The V call is TRBV5-1, the J call TRBJ1-1, with TRBD1 identical over 7 bases. Germline-derived CDR1 and CDR2 are SGHRS and YFSETQ. The CDR3 has 14 residues. V lost 2 bases and J lost 5; bases outside the gene matches: 6. This CDR3 is CASSLSGRGTEAFF. The CDR3 coding sequence is TGCGCCAGCAGCTTATCAGGCAGGGGGACTGAAGCTTTCTTT.

The V and J genes are TRBV6-5 and TRBJ2-3; D gene uncertain. This CDR3 is 16 amino acids long. The V and J ends lost 2 bases and 0 bases respectively, with 12 bases between them. The germline V gene encodes CDR1 MNHEY and CDR2 SVGAGI. The CDR3 loop is CASSYGRSTSTDTQYF. CDR3 nucleotide sequence: TGTGCCAGCAGTTACGGGCGAAGCACAAGCACAGATACGCAGTATTTT.

This sequence joins TRBV6-5 and TRBJ2-5, with D possibly TRBD1 on 6 matching bases. The CDR3 runs to 13 residues. V lost 4 bases and J lost 5, with 11 bases in between. Germline V gene data show CDR1 as MNHEY and CDR2 as SVGAGI. CDR3 in amino acids: CASSFGGGETQYF. The CDR3 DNA follows: TGTGCCAGCAGTTTTGGGGGCGGGGAGACCCAGTACTTC.

The chain has TRBV3-1 (or the pseudogene TRBV3-2) and TRBJ1-1; possibly TRBD1 for D (5 bases). CDR1 and CDR2 from the germline V gene are LGHDT and YNNKEL (reference sequence). Trimming removed 3 bases at V and 7 bases at J, with 12 bases between. This CDR3 comprises 13 residues. Here the CDR3 DNA reads TGTGCCAGCAGCCAGGGGGGGGGATTTGAAGCTTTCTTT. Its protein is CASSQGGGFEAFF.

This chain links TRBV18 with TRBJ1-1, with 11 positions matching TRBD1. V shed 3 bases and J 0 bases; nucleotides not matched to a gene: 6. Germline lookup yields CDR1 KGHSH and CDR2 LQKENI. The CDR3 loop spans 17 amino acids. As DNA, the CDR3 is TGTGCCAGCTCACCCCAAGGACAGGGGGCTATGAACACTGAAGCTTTCTTT. It is translated as CASSPQGQGAMNTEAFF. Combining the CDR3 with reference TRBV18 and TRBJ1-1 gives the whole variable domain NAGVMQNPRHLVRRRGQEARLRCSPMKGHSHVYWYRQLPEEGLKFMVYLQKENIIDESGMPKERFSAEFPKEGPSILRIQQVVRGDSAAYFCASSPQGQGAMNTEAFFGQGTRLTVV.

V gene TRBV2 combines with J gene TRBJ2-7, with 7 bases identical to TRBD2. Germline V gene lookup returns CDR1 SNHLY and CDR2 FYNNEI. V lost 5 bases to trimming and J lost 5 bases; unmatched junction nucleotides: 3. CDR3 size: 12 residues. The CDR3, as DNA: TGTGCCAGCAGTTGGAGCGGGAACGAGCAGTACTTC. Its translation is CASSWSGNEQYF.

The chain is built from TRBV2 and TRBJ1-2; D not resolved. V was pared by 1 base and J by 7 bases, with 16 bases between. The CDR3 is made up of 15 amino acids. From germline, CDR1 is SNHLY and CDR2 FYNNEI. CDR3 amino acids: CASSEVSPRLGGYTF. CDR3 DNA: TGTGCCAGCAGTGAAGTAAGCCCCAGGCTGGGTGGCTACACCTTC.

This clone was seen a handful of times. J is TRBJ1-2 and V is TRBV5-4; 7 bases are shared with TRBD1. The CDR3 is 13 residues long. From germline, CDR1 is SGHNT and CDR2 YYREEE (reference sequence). J lost 7 bases, V lost 0 bases, and 3 bases had no gene match. CDR3 region: CASSLEGGGGYTF. DNA of the CDR3: TGTGCCAGCAGCTTGGAAGGGGGCGGTGGCTACACCTTC.

This clone was detected only a few times. This chain uses TRBV27 with TRBJ2-1, with TRBD2 identical over 9 bases. Germline V gives CDR1 MNHEY, CDR2 SMNVEV (reference sequence). With V trimmed by 3 bases and J by 6 bases, 9 bases remained unmatched. The CDR3 runs 16 residues. The DNA for the CDR3 is TGTGCCAGCAGTTTGACCCTAGCGGGGCCCCCCAATGAGCAGTTCTTC. Its translation: CASSLTLAGPPNEQFF.

The J gene is TRBJ1-1, the V gene TRBV2; the D is unclear. Per germline, CDR1 SNHLY and CDR2 FYNNEI. There are 12 residues in the CDR3. Trimming pared 10 bases from V and 4 bases from J, leaving 13 bases between. The CDR3 spells CATKRLGTEAFF. The CDR3 region has the DNA TGTGCCACCAAGCGGTTGGGCACTGAAGCTTTCTTT.

CDR3 bases: TGTGCCAGCTCACCACGGCCCAGGGGGCGAACCGGGGAGCTGTTTTTT. As protein: CASSPRPRGRTGELFF. V is TRBV18 and J is TRBJ2-2; the match to TRBD1 covers 8 bases. This CDR3 spans 16 amino acids. Losses at the gene ends were 1 base for V and 5 bases for J; bases not matched to a gene: 6. From germline, CDR1 is KGHSH and CDR2 LQKENI. Based on the CDR3 plus reference TRBV18 and TRBJ2-2, the full variable domain is NAGVMQNPRHLVRRRGQEARLRCSPMKGHSHVYWYRQLPEEGLKFMVYLQKENIIDESGMPKERFSAEFPKEGPSILRIQQVVRGDSAAYFCASSPRPRGRTGELFFGEGSRLTVL.

V and J are TRBV3-1 (or the pseudogene TRBV3-2) and TRBJ2-7; unclear D gene. This CDR3 spans 15 amino acids. Trimming took 0 bases from V and 0 from J, leaving 9 bases between them. The germline CDR1 and CDR2 sequences are LGHDT and YNNKEL (reference sequence). The CDR3 nucleotides read TGTGCCAGCAGCCAAGATTCTGGCAGCTCCTACGAGCAGTACTTC. It codes for CASSQDSGSSYEQYF.

The chain uses TRBV30 and TRBJ1-6; maybe TRBD1 (5 bases). V gave up 0 bases and J gave up 1 base, with 10 bases separating them. The CDR3 totals 16 residues. CDR1 is GTSNPN, CDR2 SVGIG, per germline (reference sequence). CDR3 residues: CAWSVQPGSYNSPLHF. CDR3 DNA sequence: TGTGCCTGGAGTGTACAGCCAGGGTCCTATAATTCACCCCTCCACTTT.